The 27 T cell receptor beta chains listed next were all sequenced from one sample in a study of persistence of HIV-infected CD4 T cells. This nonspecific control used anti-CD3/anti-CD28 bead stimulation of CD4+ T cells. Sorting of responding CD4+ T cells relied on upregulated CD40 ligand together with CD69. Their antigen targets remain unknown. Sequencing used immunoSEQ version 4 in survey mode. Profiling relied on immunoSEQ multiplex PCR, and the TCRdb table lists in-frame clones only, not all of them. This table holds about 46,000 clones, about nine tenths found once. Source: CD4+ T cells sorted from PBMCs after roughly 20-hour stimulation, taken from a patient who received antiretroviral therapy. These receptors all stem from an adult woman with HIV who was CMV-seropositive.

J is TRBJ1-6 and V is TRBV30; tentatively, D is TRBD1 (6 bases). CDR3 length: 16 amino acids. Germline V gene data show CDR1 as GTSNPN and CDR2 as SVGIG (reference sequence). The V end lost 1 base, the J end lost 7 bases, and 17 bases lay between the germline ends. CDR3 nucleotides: TGTGCCTGGAGTGAAGGACAGATAGGCTACAATTCACCCCTCCACTTT. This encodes CAWSEGQIGYNSPLHF. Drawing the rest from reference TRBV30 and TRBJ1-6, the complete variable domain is SQTIHQWPATLVQPVGSPLSLECTVEGTSNPNLYWYRQAAGRGLQLLFYSVGIGQISSEVPQNLSASRPQDRQFILSSKKLLLSDSGFYLCAWSEGQIGYNSPLHFGNGTRLTVT.

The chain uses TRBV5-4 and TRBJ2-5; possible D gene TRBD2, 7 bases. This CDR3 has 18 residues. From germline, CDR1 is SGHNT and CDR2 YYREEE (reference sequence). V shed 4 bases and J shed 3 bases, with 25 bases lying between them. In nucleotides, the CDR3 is TGTGCCAGCAGCCGACGTACAGGGTTGAGGGAGGGGGAAGAGACCCAGTACTTC. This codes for CASSRRTGLREGEETQYF.

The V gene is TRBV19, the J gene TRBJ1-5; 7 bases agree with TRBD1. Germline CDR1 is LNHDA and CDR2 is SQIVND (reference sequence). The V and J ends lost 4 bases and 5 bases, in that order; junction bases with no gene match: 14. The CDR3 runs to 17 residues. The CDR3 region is CASSTATLQGIHQPQHF. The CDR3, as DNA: TGTGCCAGTAGTACCGCTACCTTACAGGGGATTCATCAGCCCCAGCATTTT.

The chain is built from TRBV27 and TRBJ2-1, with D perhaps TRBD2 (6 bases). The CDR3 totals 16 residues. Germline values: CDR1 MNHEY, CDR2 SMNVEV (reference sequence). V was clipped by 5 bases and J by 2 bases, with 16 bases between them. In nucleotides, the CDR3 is TGTGCCAGCAGTCCCCTGGGGAGGAGACCCTACAATGAGCAGTTCTTC. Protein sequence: CASSPLGRRPYNEQFF.

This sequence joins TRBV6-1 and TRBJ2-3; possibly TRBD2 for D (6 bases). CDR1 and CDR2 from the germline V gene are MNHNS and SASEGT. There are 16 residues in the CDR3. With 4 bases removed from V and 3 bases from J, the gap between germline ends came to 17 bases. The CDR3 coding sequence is TGTGCCAGCAGTGTTCATCTTGTGGCGGGGACAGATACGCAGTATTTT. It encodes CASSVHLVAGTDTQYF.

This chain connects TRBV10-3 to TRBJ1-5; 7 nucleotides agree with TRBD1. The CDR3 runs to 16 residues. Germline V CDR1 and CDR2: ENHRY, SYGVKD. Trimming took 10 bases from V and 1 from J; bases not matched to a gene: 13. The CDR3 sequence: CATLNATGKSNQPQHF. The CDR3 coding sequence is TGTGCCACCCTAAACGCGACAGGGAAAAGCAATCAGCCCCAGCATTTT.

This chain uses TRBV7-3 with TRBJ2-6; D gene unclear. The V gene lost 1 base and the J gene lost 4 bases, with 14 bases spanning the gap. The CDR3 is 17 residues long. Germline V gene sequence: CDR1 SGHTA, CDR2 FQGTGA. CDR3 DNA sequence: TGTGCCAGCAGCTTAATCGGAAGTGGGCTGGGGGCCAACGTCCTGACTTTC. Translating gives CASSLIGSGLGANVLTF.

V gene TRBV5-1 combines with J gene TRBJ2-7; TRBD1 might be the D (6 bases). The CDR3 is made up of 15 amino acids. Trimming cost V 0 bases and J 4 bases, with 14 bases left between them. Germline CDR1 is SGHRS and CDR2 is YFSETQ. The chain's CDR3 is CASSLGPGGGYEQYF. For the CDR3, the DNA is TGCGCCAGCAGCTTGGGGCCTGGGGGCGGGTACGAGCAGTACTTC. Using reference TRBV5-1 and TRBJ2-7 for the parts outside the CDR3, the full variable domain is KAGVTQTPRYLIKTRGQQVTLSCSPISGHRSVSWYQQTPGQGLQFLFEYFSETQRNKGNFPGRFSGRQFSNSRSEMNVSTLELGDSALYLCASSLGPGGGYEQYFGPGTRLTVT.

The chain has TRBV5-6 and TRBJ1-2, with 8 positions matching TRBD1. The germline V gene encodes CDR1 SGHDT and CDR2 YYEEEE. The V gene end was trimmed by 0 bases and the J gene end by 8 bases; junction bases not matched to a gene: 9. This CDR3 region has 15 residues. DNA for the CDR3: TGTGCCAGCAGCTTGGGTACAGGGGGTTCTGGCGGCTACACCTTC. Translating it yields CASSLGTGGSGGYTF.

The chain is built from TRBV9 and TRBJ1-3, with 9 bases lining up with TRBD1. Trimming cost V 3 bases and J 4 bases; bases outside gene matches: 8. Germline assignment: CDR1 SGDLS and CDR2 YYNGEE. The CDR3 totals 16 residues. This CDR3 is CASSATGTGMGNTIYF. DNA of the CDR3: TGTGCCAGCAGCGCGACCGGGACAGGGATGGGAAACACCATATATTTT.

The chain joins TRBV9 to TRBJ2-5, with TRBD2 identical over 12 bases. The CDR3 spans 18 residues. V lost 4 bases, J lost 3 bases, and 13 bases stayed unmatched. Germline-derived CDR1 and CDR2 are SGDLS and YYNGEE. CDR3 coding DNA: TGTGCCAGCAGCTTAGGACTAGCGGGAAGGGAGGTCAAAGAGACCCAGTACTTC. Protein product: CASSLGLAGREVKETQYF.

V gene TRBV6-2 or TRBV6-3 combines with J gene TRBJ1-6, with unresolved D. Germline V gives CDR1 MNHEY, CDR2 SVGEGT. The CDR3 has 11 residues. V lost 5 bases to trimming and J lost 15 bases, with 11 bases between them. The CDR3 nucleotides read TGTGCCAGCAGTCCCCCTATCCTCCTCCACTTT. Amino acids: CASSPPILLHF.

This CDR3 reads CASSLQGLGYTF. CDR3 bases: TGTGCCAGCAGCCTACAGGGGCTGGGCTACACCTTC. The chain joins TRBV2 to TRBJ1-2; 7 nucleotides match TRBD1. This CDR3 has 12 residues. V lost 6 bases to trimming and J lost 8 bases; unmatched junction nucleotides: 6. The germline V gene encodes CDR1 SNHLY and CDR2 FYNNEI.

CDR3 region: CASSRSGQGAGGYTF. As DNA, the CDR3 is TGTGCCAGCAGCCGGAGCGGACAGGGGGCTGGTGGCTACACCTTC. V gene TRBV6-6 combines with J gene TRBJ1-2; 11 bases are a match to TRBD1. Looked up from germline, CDR1 is MNHNY and CDR2 is SVGAGI (reference sequence). With V trimmed by 6 bases and J by 7 bases, 10 bases remained unmatched. This CDR3 is built from 15 residues.

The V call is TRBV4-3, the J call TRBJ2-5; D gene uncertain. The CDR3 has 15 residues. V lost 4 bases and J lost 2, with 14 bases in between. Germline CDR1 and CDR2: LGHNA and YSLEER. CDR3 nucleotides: TGCGCCAGCAGCCTTACCTCGGGCAGGCAAGAGACCCAGTACTTC. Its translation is CASSLTSGRQETQYF.

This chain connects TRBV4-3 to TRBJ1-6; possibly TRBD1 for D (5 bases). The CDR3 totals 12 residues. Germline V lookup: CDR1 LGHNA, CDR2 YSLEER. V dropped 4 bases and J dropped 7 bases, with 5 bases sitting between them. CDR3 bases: TGCGCCAGCAGCCGGGGCAATTCACCCCTCCACTTT. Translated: CASSRGNSPLHF.

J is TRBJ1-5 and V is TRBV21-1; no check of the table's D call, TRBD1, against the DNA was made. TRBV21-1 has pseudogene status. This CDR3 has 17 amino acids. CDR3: CASSSRQGGPSNQPQHF. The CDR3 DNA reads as TGTGCCAGCAGCTCCCGACAGGGTGGCCCCTCCAATCAGCCCCAGCATTTT.

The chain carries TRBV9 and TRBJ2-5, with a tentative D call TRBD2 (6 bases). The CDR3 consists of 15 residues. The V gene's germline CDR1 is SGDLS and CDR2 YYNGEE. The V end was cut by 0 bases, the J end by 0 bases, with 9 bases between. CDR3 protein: CASSVGRGYQETQYF. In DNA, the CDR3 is TGTGCCAGCAGCGTAGGGAGGGGTTACCAAGAGACCCAGTACTTC.

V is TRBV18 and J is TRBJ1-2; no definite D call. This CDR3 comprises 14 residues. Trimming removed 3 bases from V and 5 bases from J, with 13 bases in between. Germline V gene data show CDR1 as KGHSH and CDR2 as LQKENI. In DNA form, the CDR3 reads TGTGCCAGCTCACCGCTTTCGGTCGGGTATGGCTACACCTTC. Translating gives CASSPLSVGYGYTF.

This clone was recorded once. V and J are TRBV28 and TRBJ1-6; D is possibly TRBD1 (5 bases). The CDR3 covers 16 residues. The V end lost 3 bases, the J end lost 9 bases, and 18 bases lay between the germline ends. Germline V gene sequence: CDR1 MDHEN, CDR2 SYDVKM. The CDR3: CASSFLGRGVVSPLHF. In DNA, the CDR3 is TGTGCCAGCAGTTTTCTTGGACGGGGGGTAGTTTCACCCCTCCACTTT.

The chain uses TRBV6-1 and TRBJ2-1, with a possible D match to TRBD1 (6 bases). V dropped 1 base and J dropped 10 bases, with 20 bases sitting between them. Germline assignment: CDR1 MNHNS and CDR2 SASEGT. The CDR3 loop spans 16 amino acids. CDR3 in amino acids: CASSEGQGLARGEQFF. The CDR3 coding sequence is TGTGCCAGCAGTGAAGGGCAAGGCCTAGCAAGGGGGGAGCAGTTCTTC.

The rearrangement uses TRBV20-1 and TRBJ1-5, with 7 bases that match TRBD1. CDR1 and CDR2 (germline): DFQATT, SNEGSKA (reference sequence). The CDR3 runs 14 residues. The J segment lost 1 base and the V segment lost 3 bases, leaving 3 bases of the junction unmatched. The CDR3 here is CSASSGQSNQPQHF. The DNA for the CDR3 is TGCAGTGCTAGTTCGGGACAGAGCAATCAGCCCCAGCATTTT.

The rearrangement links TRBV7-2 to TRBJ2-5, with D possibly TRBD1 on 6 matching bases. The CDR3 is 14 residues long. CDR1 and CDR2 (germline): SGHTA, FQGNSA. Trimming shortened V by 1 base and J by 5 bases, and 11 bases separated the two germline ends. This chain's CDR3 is CASSLGRGWETQYF. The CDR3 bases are TGTGCCAGCAGCTTAGGCAGGGGCTGGGAGACCCAGTACTTC.

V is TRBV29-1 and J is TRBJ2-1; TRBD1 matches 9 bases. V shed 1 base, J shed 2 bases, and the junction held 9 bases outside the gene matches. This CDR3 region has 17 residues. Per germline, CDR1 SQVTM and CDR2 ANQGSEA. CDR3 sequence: CSVEVSGDRVPYNEQFF. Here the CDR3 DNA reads TGCAGCGTTGAAGTTTCTGGGGACAGGGTTCCCTACAATGAGCAGTTCTTC.

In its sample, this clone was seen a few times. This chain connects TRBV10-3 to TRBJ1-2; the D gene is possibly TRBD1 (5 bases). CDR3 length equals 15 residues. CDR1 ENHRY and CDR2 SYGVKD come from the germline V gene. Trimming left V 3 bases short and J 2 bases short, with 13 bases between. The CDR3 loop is CAISDSGKGNYGYTF. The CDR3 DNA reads TGTGCCATCAGTGATTCTGGGAAGGGGAACTATGGCTACACCTTC.

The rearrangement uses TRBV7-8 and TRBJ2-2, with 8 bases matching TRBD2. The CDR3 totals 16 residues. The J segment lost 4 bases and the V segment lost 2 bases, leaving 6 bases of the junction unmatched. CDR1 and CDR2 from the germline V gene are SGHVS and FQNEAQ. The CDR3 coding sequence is TGTGCCAGCAGCTTAAAGCGGGAGAGGGTCACCGGGGAGCTGTTTTTT. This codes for CASSLKRERVTGELFF.

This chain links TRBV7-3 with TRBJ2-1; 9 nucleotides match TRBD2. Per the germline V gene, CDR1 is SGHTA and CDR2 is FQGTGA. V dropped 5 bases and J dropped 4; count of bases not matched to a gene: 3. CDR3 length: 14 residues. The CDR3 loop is CASSQSGRYNEQFF. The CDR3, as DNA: TGTGCCAGCAGCCAGAGCGGGAGGTACAATGAGCAGTTCTTC.